The 6 T cell receptor beta chains listed next were all sequenced from one sample in a study of shared clonotypes between healthy human individuals. Assay used: immunoSEQ multiplex PCR; TCRdb lists only in-frame clones, some missing. The repertoire consists of around 940,000 clones, with approximately 80% occurring once and the leading ten covering around 1.4%. The sample consisted of memory CD4+ T cells sorted from blood. The subset here: CD45RA-negative fraction. The receptors stem from a man aged 18 to 30 in good health.

The gene calls are TRBV10-3 and TRBJ1-2; 7 nucleotides line up with TRBD1. The CDR3 length is 16 residues. The V segment lost 0 bases and the J segment 7 bases; nucleotides outside the gene matches: 11. Germline V gives CDR1 ENHRY, CDR2 SYGVKD. The CDR3, as DNA: TGTGCCATCAGTGAGTCTACCGTTGGACAGGCAAGTGGCTACACCTTC. This gives the protein CAISESTVGQASGYTF.

The chain is built from TRBV5-1 and TRBJ2-1; TRBD2 matches 8 bases. Trimming at V came to 2 bases and at J to 6 bases, leaving 7 bases not matched to a gene. The CDR3 contains 15 residues. Germline CDR1 and CDR2: SGHRS and YFSETQ. CDR3 amino acids: CASSFSGKGINEQFF. The CDR3 DNA follows: TGCGCCAGCAGCTTTAGCGGGAAGGGGATCAATGAGCAGTTCTTC.

The chain combines TRBV5-5 with TRBJ2-5; a possible D gene is TRBD1 (5 bases). This CDR3 is 13 amino acids long. V shed 5 bases and J shed 2 bases, with 10 bases lying between them. Germline V CDR1 and CDR2: SGHKS, YYEKEE (reference sequence). The CDR3 DNA sequence: TGTGCCAGCAGTTTACAGGAACAAGAGACCCAGTACTTC. This encodes CASSLQEQETQYF.

As to this clone: The same CDR3 arises from other DNA sequences in this sample as well. The CDR3 region is CASSPRTGSNTGELFF. CDR3 in DNA: TGTGCCAGCAGCCCCCGGACAGGGTCGAACACCGGGGAGCTGTTTTTT. The V gene is TRBV9, the J gene TRBJ2-2; 8 bases agree with TRBD1. The J segment lost 0 bases and the V segment lost 4 bases, leaving 5 bases of the junction unmatched. Germline CDR1 and CDR2: SGDLS and YYNGEE. This CDR3 region has 16 residues.

Note on this clone: It differs at one base from a far larger clone, so likely a read error. The same CDR3 can be traced to other DNA sequences in this sample. The genes are TRBV6-1 and TRBJ2-7, with D perhaps TRBD2 (5 bases). Germline assignment: CDR1 MNHNS and CDR2 SASEGT. The CDR3 consists of 14 residues. Trimming removed 6 bases from V and 3 bases from J, with 15 bases in between. The DNA for the CDR3 is TGTGCCAGCAGCCTGGCGGGCGGAAACTACGAGCAGTACTTC. It encodes CASSLAGGNYEQYF.

The chain uses TRBV27 and TRBJ1-1; the D is unclear. There are 15 residues in the CDR3. Trimming left V 3 bases short and J 4 bases short, with 15 bases between. Germline assignment: CDR1 MNHEY and CDR2 SMNVEV (reference sequence). The CDR3 DNA reads TGTGCCAGCAGTTTTTCCGGTCCGCTCGGCACTGAAGCTTTCTTT. Residues: CASSFSGPLGTEAFF.